Shown below are 18 T cell receptor beta chains from a single sample sequenced in a study of PD-L1 blockade in urothelial cancer. Produced via immunoSEQ multiplex PCR; TCRdb's table is partial and in-frame only. The sample consists of about 100,000 clones, about 91% of them appearing once. The starting material was PBMCs, obtained around atezolizumab (anti-PD-L1) treatment. These receptors all stem from an elderly woman with urothelial cancer.

This clone was counted a few times. The chain is built from TRBV11-3 and TRBJ1-1; 7 nucleotides align to TRBD1. Germline V gene sequence: CDR1 SGHNT, CDR2 YENEEA. The V segment lost 3 bases and the J segment 7 bases; nucleotides outside the gene matches: 5. This CDR3 has 13 residues. CDR3 in amino acids: CASSFGQVGEAFF. CDR3 nucleotides: TGTGCCAGCAGCTTCGGACAGGTGGGTGAAGCTTTCTTT.

This chain joins TRBV14 and TRBJ2-7; 9 bases line up with TRBD1. With V trimmed by 0 bases and J by 5 bases, 11 bases remained unmatched. The V gene's germline CDR1 is SGHDN and CDR2 FVKESK. The CDR3 is 17 amino acids. The CDR3 protein is CASSQEAPGQGINEQYF. CDR3 DNA: TGTGCCAGCAGCCAAGAAGCCCCGGGACAGGGTATCAACGAGCAGTACTTC.

The chain combines TRBV28 with TRBJ1-3, with D possibly being TRBD1 (6 bases). This CDR3 is built from 14 residues. Germline-derived CDR1 and CDR2 are MDHEN and SYDVKM. Deletions cut 2 bases from V and 4 bases from J, with 9 bases between. The CDR3 coding sequence is TGTGCCAGCAGTTTAACAGGGTGGGGAAACACCATATATTTT. Residues: CASSLTGWGNTIYF.

The chain links TRBV6-5 to TRBJ1-1; D is possibly TRBD1 (5 bases). This CDR3 comprises 15 residues. CDR1 and CDR2 from the germline V gene are MNHEY and SVGAGI. V lost 0 bases and J lost 7, with 15 bases in between. The CDR3 loop is CASSYSRRGGGEAFF. Here the CDR3 DNA reads TGTGCCAGCAGTTACTCGAGGAGGGGAGGAGGTGAAGCTTTCTTT.

The DNA for the CDR3 is TGTGCCAGCAGCTTGGAGGGACAAGCTTTCTATGGCTACACCTTC. Translation gives CASSLEGQAFYGYTF. The rearrangement joins TRBV5-5 to TRBJ1-2, with a tentative D call TRBD1 (6 bases). In germline, CDR1 is SGHKS, CDR2 YYEKEE (reference sequence). Trimming took off 0 bases at V and 4 bases at J, with 13 bases between the two ends. This CDR3 is built from 15 residues.

The rearrangement joins TRBV27 to TRBJ2-7; 9 bases fit TRBD1. V was pared by 5 bases and J by 5 bases, with 10 bases of the junction left unmatched. The CDR3 runs 15 residues. Germline CDR1 MNHEY, CDR2 SMNVEV (reference sequence). The CDR3 DNA follows: TGTGCCAGCAGTCCCAAGGGACAGGGTTGGAACGAGCAGTACTTC. Its translation is CASSPKGQGWNEQYF.

The chain has TRBV19 and TRBJ2-6; 9 nucleotides line up with TRBD2. The V gene's germline CDR1 is LNHDA and CDR2 SQIVND (reference sequence). V lost 3 bases to trimming and J lost 2 bases; unmatched junction nucleotides: 8. This CDR3 has 18 amino acids. The CDR3 DNA follows: TGTGCCAGTAGTATCGACGGGACTAGCCGGCCTGGGGCCAACGTCCTGACTTTC. This codes for CASSIDGTSRPGANVLTF.

Comments on this clone: At one of its ends the junction is not consistent with the germline gene, which may arise from a read error. The chain recombines TRBV10-3 with TRBJ1-1; D ambiguous. Germline-derived CDR1 and CDR2 are ENHRY and SYGVKD. The CDR3 contains 15 residues. The CDR3, as DNA: TGTGCCATCAGCGAGTCGGGGAGAGCCGACACTGAAGCTTTCTTT. Its translation is CAISESGRADTEAFF.

The table lists this clone with a few counts. V gene TRBV5-1 combines with J gene TRBJ1-1, with 8 bases aligning to TRBD1. Germline trimming cut 4 bases from V and 1 base from J; bases unmatched to any gene: 6. CDR1 is SGHRS, CDR2 YFSETQ, per germline. CDR3 length equals 15 residues. Here the CDR3 reads CASSRTGLANTEAFF. The CDR3, as DNA: TGCGCCAGCAGCCGGACAGGGTTGGCGAACACTGAAGCTTTCTTT.

The chain uses TRBV23-1 and TRBJ1-1; 9 bases line up with TRBD1. TRBV23-1 belongs to the ORF category, with a function that is uncertain. CDR3 length equals 15 residues. V was pared by 5 bases and J by 1 base, with 5 bases of the junction left unmatched. CDR3 loop: CASSIRTGENTEAFF. The CDR3 DNA is TGCGCCAGCAGTATAAGGACAGGGGAGAACACTGAAGCTTTCTTT.

The chain is built from TRBV7-8 and TRBJ2-3, with TRBD2 as a possible D gene (6 bases). This CDR3 spans 16 amino acids. Germline V gene lookup returns CDR1 SGHVS and CDR2 FQNEAQ. V lost 1 base and J 10 bases, leaving 21 bases between the germline ends. The CDR3 nucleotides read TGTGCCAGCAGCTTAGGGACCGGGACTCTTAGAGAAGCGCAGTATTTT. This sequence encodes CASSLGTGTLREAQYF. The full variable domain, with the rest looked up from reference TRBV7-8 and TRBJ2-3, is GAGVSQSPRYKVAKRGQDVALRCDPISGHVSLFWYQQALGQGPEFLTYFQNEAQLDKSGLPSDRFFAERPEGSVSTLKIQRTQQEDSAVYLCASSLGTGTLREAQYFGPGTRLTVL.

The CDR3 DNA reads as TGTGCCAGCACCTCTGGGAGCTACGAGCAGTACTTC. Residues: CASTSGSYEQYF. The gene calls are TRBV28 and TRBJ2-7; TRBD2 might be the D (5 bases). Germline V CDR1 and CDR2: MDHEN, SYDVKM. V was pared by 7 bases and J by 3 bases, with 10 bases between. The CDR3 extends over 12 amino acids.

The rearrangement joins TRBV7-9 to TRBJ2-6; 10 nucleotides match TRBD2. Trimming cost V 5 bases and J 0 bases; bases outside gene matches: 7. This CDR3 spans 18 amino acids. Germline V CDR1 and CDR2: SEHNR, FQNEAQ (reference sequence). In DNA, the CDR3 is TGTGCCAGCAGCCCCCTAGCGGGAGCCTACTCTGGGGCCAACGTCCTGACTTTC. This codes for CASSPLAGAYSGANVLTF.

The chain uses TRBV27 and TRBJ2-5, with a tentative D call TRBD2 (6 bases). Per the germline V gene, CDR1 is MNHEY and CDR2 is SMNVEV (reference sequence). V lost 3 bases and J lost 3, with 14 bases in between. The CDR3 is 15 amino acids. DNA for the CDR3: TGTGCCAGCAGTTTGAGCCTAGCGCTAAAAGAGACCCAGTACTTC. Its translation is CASSLSLALKETQYF.

The chain uses TRBV9 and TRBJ2-7, with a possible D match to TRBD2 (7 bases). This CDR3 has 16 residues. The V gene's germline CDR1 is SGDLS and CDR2 YYNGEE. V lost 0 bases and J lost 0, with 13 bases in between. The CDR3 protein is CASSVEGGMGSYEQYF. Written as DNA, the CDR3 is TGTGCCAGCAGCGTAGAGGGGGGGATGGGCTCCTACGAGCAGTACTTC.

The gene calls are TRBV28 and TRBJ2-1; 14 nucleotides align to TRBD2. The CDR3 runs 17 residues. CDR1 MDHEN and CDR2 SYDVKM come from the germline V gene. J gave up 9 bases and V 6 bases, and 13 bases lay outside the gene matches. CDR3 sequence: CASRPSGTSGSKSEQFF. The CDR3 DNA follows: TGTGCCAGCAGACCGTCGGGGACTAGCGGGAGTAAGAGTGAGCAGTTCTTC.

The V and J genes are TRBV29-1 and TRBJ2-7; TRBD2 is a possible D gene (6 bases). V lost 7 bases and J lost 2, with 15 bases in between. The CDR3 length is 13 residues. From germline, CDR1 is SQVTM and CDR2 ANQGSEA. The CDR3 here is CSARDGGTYEQYF. CDR3 DNA sequence: TGCAGCGCCCGGGACGGGGGAACCTACGAGCAGTACTTC.

The genes are TRBV5-1 and TRBJ2-7, with D hard to call. Germline CDR1 and CDR2: SGHRS and YFSETQ. Trimming took 0 bases from V and 0 from J, leaving 7 bases between them. This CDR3 region has 14 residues. CDR3 nucleotides: TGCGCCAGCAGCTTGGGGCGGAGCTCCTACGAGCAGTACTTC. Its protein is CASSLGRSSYEQYF.